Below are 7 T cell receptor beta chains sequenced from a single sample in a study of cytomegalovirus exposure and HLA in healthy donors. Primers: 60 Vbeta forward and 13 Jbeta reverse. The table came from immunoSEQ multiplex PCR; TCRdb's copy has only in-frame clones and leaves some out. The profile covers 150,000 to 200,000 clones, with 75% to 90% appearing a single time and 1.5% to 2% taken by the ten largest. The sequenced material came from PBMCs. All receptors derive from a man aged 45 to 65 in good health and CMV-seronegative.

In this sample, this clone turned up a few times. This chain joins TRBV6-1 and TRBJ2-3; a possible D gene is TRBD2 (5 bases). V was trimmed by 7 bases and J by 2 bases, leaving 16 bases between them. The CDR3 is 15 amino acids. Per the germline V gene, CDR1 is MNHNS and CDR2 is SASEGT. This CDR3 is CASTDPARVTDTQYF. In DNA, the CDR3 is TGTGCCAGCACCGACCCAGCGCGGGTCACAGATACGCAGTATTTT.

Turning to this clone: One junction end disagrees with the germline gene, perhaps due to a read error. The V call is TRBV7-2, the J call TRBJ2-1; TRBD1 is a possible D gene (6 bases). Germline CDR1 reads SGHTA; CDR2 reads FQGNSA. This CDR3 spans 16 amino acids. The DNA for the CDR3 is TGTGCCGGCAGCTCCCCCAGGGGATTCTCCTACAATGAGCAGTTCTTC. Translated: CAGSSPRGFSYNEQFF.

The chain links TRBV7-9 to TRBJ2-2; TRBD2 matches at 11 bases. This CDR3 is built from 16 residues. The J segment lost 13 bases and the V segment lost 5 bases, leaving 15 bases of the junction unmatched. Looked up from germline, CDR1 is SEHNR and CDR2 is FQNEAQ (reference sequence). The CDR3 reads CASSQHLAGGISGLFF. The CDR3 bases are TGTGCCAGCAGCCAACACCTAGCGGGAGGAATCAGTGGGCTGTTTTTT. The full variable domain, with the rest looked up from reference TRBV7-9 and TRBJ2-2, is DTGVSQNPRHKITKRGQNVTFRCDPISEHNRLYWYRQTLGQGPEFLTYFQNEAQLEKSRLLSDRFSAERPKGSFSTLEIQRTEQGDSAMYLCASSQHLAGGISGLFFGEGSRLTVL.

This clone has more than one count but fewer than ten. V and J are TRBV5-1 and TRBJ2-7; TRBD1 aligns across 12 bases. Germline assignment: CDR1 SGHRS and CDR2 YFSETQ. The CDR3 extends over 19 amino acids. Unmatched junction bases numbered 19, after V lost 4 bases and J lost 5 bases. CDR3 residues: CASSLIRDRGLASPNEQYF. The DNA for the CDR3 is TGCGCCAGCAGCCTCATCCGGGACAGGGGGCTAGCTAGCCCAAACGAGCAGTACTTC.

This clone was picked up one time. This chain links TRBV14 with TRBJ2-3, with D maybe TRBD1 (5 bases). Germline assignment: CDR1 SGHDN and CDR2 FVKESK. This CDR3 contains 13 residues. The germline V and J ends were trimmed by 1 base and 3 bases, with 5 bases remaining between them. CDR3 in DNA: TGTGCCAGCAGCCAAGCAGGGACAGATACGCAGTATTTT. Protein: CASSQAGTDTQYF.

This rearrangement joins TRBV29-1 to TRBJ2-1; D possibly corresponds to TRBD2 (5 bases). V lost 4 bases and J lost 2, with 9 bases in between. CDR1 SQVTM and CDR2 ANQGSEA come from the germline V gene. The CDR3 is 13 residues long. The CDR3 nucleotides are TGCAGCGTTGGGCGGGTCGCCTACAATGAGCAGTTCTTC. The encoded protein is CSVGRVAYNEQFF.

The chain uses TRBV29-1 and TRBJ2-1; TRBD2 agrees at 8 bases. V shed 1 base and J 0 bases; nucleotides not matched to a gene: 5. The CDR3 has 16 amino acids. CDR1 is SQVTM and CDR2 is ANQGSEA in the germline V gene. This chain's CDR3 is CSVEALAGGSYNEQFF. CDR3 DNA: TGCAGCGTTGAAGCGCTAGCGGGCGGCTCCTACAATGAGCAGTTCTTC.